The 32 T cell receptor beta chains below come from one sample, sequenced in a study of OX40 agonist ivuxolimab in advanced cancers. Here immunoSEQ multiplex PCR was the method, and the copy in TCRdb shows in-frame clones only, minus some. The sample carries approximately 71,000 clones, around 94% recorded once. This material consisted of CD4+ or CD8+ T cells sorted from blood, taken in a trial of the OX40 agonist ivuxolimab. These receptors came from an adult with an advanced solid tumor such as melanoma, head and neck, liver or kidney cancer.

The CDR3 region has the DNA TGTGCCAGCAGCCCCGGGACAGGGGGAGAGACCCAGTACTTC. Its translation is CASSPGTGGETQYF. This rearrangement joins TRBV2 to TRBJ2-5; 11 bases fit TRBD1. CDR3 size: 14 residues. Trimming removed 6 bases from V and 4 bases from J; junction bases left unmatched: 4. From germline, CDR1 is SNHLY and CDR2 FYNNEI.

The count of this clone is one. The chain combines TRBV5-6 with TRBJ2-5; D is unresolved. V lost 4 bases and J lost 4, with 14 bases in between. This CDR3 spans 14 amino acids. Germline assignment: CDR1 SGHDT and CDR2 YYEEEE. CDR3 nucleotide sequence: TGTGCCAGCAGCCGATCGGCCTCTGGAGAGACCCAGTACTTC. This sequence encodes CASSRSASGETQYF.

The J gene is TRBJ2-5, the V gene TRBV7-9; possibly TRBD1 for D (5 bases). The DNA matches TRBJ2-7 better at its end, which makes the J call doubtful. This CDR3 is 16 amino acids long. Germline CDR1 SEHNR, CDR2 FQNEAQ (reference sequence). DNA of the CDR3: TGTGCCAGCAGCTACATACAGGTTACGAGCTCCTACGAGCAGTACTTC. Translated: CASSYIQVTSSYEQYF.

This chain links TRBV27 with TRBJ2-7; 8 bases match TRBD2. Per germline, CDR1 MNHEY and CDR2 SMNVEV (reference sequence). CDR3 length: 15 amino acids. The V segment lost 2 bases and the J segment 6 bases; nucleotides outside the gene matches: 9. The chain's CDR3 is CASSLAGTRRFEQYF. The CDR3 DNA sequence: TGTGCCAGCAGTTTAGCCGGGACTAGGCGGTTCGAGCAGTACTTC.

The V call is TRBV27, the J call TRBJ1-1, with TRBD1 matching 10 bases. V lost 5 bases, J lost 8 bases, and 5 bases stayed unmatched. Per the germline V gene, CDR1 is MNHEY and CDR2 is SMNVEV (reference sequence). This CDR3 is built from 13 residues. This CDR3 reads CASSPGTGAEAFF. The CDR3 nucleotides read TGTGCCAGCAGTCCCGGGACAGGGGCGGAAGCTTTCTTT.

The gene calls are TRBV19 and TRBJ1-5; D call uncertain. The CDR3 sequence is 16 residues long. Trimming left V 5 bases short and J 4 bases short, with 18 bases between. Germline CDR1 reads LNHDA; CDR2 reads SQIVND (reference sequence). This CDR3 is CASSLAQARGNQPQHF. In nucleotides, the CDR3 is TGTGCCAGTAGTCTAGCGCAGGCCAGAGGAAATCAGCCCCAGCATTTT.

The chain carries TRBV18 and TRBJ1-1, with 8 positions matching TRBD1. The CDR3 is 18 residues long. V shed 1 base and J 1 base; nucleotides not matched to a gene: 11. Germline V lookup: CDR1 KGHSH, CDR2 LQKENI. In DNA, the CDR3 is TGTGCCAGCTCACCACTATCGCCAGGGGGCCTTGAGAACACTGAAGCTTTCTTT. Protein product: CASSPLSPGGLENTEAFF.

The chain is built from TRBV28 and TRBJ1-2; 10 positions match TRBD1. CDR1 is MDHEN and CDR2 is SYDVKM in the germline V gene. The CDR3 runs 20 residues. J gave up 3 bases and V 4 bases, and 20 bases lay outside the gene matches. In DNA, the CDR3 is TGTGCCAGCAGTTCGCCTTATGGCGGGACAGGGGACGGCGGGGACTATGGCTACACCTTC. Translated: CASSSPYGGTGDGGDYGYTF.

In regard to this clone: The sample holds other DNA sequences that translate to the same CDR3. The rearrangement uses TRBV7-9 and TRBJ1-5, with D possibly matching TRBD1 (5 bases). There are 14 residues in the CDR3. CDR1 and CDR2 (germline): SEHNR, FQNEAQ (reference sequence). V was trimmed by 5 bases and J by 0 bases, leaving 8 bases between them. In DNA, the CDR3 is TGTGCCAGCAGCCTCGACAGTAGCAATCAGCCCCAGCATTTT. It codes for CASSLDSSNQPQHF.

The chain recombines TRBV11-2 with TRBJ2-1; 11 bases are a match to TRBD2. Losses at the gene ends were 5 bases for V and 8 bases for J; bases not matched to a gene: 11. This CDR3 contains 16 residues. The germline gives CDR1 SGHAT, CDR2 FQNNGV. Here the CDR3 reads CASSPTLAGVLYEQFF. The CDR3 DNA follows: TGTGCCAGCAGCCCTACACTAGCGGGAGTCTTATATGAGCAGTTCTTC.

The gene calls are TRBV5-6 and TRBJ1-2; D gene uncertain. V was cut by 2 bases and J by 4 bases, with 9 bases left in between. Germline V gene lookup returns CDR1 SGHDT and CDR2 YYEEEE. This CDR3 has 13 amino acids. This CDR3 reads CASSLGSAYGYTF. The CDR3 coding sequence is TGTGCCAGCAGCTTAGGCTCTGCCTATGGCTACACCTTC. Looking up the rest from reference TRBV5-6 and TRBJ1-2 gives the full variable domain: DAGVTQSPTHLIKTRGQQVTLRCSPKSGHDTVSWYQQALGQGPQFIFQYYEEEERQRGNFPDRFSGHQFPNYSSELNVNALLLGDSALYLCASSLGSAYGYTFGSGTRLTVV.

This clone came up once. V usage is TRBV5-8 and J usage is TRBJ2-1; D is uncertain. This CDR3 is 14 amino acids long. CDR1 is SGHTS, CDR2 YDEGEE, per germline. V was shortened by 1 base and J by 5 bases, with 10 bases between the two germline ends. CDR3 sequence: CASSLRELDNEQFF. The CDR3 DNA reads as TGTGCCAGCAGCTTGCGCGAGTTGGACAATGAGCAGTTCTTC.

The CDR3 DNA is TGTGCCAGCAGCCTGGGGAGGGAACCCCGAGGACTTAGCTCCTACGAGCAGTACTTC. It yields the protein CASSLGREPRGLSSYEQYF. This chain uses TRBV9 with TRBJ2-7; 7 bases line up with TRBD2. Germline lookup yields CDR1 SGDLS and CDR2 YYNGEE. Losses at the gene ends were 4 bases for V and 0 bases for J; bases not matched to a gene: 19. The CDR3 is 19 amino acids.

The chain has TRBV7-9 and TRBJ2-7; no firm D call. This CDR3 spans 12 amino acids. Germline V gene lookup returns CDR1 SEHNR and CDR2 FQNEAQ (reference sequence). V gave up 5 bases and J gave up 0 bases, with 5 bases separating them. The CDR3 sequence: CASSLSSYEQYF. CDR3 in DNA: TGTGCCAGCAGCCTCAGCTCCTACGAGCAGTACTTC.

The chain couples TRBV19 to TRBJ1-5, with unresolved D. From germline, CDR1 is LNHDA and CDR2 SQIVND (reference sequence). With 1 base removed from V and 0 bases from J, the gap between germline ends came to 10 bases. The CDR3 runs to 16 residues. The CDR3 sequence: CASSIVAGVSNQPQHF. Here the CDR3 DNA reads TGTGCCAGTAGTATAGTGGCCGGTGTTAGCAATCAGCCCCAGCATTTT.

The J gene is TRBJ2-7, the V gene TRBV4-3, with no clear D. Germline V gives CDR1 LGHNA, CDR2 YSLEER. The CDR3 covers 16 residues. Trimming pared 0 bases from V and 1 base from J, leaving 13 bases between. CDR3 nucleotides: TGCGCCAGCAGCCAAGAGAAGGGTGTTTATTCCTACGAGCAGTACTTC. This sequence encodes CASSQEKGVYSYEQYF.

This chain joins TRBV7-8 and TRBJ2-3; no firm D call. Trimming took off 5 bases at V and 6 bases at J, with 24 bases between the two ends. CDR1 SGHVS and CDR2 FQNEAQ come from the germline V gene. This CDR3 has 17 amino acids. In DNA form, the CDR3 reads TGTGCCAGCAGCACCTTCGACCTGGCCGAGTTGGGCGATACGCAGTATTTT. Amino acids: CASSTFDLAELGDTQYF.

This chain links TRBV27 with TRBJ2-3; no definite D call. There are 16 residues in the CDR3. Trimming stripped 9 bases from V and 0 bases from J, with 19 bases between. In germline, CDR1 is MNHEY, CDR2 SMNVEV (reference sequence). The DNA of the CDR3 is TGTGCCAGGCCTTGGCTCGGAAACTCTAGCACAGATACGCAGTATTTT. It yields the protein CARPWLGNSSTDTQYF.

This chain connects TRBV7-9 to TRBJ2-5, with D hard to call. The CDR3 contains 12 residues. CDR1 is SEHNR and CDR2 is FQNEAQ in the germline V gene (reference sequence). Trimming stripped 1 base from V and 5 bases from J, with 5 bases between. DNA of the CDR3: TGTGCCAGCAGCTTAGGTACCGAGACCCAGTACTTC. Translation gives CASSLGTETQYF.

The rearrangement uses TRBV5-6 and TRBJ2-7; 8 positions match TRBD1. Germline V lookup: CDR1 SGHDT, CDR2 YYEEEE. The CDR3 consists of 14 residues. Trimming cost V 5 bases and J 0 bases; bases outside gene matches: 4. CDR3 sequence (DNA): TGTGCCAGCAGAGAGGACAGGGCCTCCTACGAGCAGTACTTC. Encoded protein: CASREDRASYEQYF.

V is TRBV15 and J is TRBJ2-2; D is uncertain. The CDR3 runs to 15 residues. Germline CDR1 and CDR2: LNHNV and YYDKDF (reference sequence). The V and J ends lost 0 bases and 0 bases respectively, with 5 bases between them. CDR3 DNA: TGTGCCACCAGCAGAGATCCCACGAACACCGGGGAGCTGTTTTTT. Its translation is CATSRDPTNTGELFF.

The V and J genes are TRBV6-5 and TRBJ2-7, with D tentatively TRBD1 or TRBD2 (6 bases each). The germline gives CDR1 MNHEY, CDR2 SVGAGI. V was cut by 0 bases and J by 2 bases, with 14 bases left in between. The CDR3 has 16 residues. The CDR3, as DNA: TGTGCCAGCAGTTACTCGATGGGGGGCTTACCCTACGAGCAGTACTTC. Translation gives CASSYSMGGLPYEQYF.

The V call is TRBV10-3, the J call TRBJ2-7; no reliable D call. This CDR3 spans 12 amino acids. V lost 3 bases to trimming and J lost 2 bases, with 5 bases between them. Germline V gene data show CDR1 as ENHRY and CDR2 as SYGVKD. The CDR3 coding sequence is TGTGCCATCAGTGACCAAACCTACGAGCAGTACTTC. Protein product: CAISDQTYEQYF.

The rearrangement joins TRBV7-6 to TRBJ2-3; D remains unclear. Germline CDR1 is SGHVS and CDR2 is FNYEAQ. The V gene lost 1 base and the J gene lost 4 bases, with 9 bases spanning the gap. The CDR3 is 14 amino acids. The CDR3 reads CASSLGLGPDTQYF. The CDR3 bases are TGTGCCAGCAGCTTAGGTCTTGGGCCAGATACGCAGTATTTT.

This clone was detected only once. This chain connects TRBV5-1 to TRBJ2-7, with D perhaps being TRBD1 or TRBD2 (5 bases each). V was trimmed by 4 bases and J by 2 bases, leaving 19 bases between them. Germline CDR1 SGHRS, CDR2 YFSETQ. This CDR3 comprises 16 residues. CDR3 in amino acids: CASSPGWGTNTYEQYF. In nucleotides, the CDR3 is TGCGCCAGCAGCCCGGGATGGGGGACCAATACCTACGAGCAGTACTTC.

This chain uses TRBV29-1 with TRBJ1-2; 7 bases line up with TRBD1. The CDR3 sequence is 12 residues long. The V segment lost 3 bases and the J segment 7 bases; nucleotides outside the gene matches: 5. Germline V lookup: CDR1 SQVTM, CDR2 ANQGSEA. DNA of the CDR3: TGCAGCGTTGACCGGGACAGACTTGGCTACACCTTC. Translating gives CSVDRDRLGYTF.

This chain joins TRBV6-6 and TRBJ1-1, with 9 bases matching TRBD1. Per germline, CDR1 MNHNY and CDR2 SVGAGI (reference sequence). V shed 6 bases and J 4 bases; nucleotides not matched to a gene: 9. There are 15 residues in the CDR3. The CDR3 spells CASRLRDRVGTEAFF. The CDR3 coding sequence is TGTGCCAGCAGATTGCGGGACAGGGTGGGCACTGAAGCTTTCTTT.

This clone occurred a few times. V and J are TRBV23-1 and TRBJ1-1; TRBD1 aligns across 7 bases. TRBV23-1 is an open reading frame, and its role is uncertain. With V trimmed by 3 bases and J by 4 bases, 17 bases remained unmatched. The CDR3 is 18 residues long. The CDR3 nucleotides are TGCGCCAGCAGTCATTCACAGGGGATTAACCCTCAGGGCACTGAAGCTTTCTTT. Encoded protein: CASSHSQGINPQGTEAFF.

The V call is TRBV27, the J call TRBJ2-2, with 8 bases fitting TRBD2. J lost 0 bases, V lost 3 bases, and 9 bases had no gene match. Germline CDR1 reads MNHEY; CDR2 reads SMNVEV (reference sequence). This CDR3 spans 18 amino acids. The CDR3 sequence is CASSFPPTSGANTGELFF. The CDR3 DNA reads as TGTGCCAGCAGTTTCCCACCTACTAGCGGAGCGAACACCGGGGAGCTGTTTTTT.

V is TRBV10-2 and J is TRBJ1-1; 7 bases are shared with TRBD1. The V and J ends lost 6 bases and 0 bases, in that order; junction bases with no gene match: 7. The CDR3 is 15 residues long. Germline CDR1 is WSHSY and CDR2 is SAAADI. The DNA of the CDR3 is TGCGCCAGCAGGGTTAGGGACAGACTGAACACTGAAGCTTTCTTT. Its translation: CASRVRDRLNTEAFF.

CDR3 DNA: TGTGCCAGCACGGGGAGCACAGATACGCAGTATTTT. It translates to CASTGSTDTQYF. The V gene is TRBV27, the J gene TRBJ2-3, with D possibly matching TRBD2 (5 bases). V shed 7 bases and J shed 0 bases, with 5 bases lying between them. The germline CDR1 and CDR2 sequences are MNHEY and SMNVEV (reference sequence). This CDR3 is 12 amino acids long.

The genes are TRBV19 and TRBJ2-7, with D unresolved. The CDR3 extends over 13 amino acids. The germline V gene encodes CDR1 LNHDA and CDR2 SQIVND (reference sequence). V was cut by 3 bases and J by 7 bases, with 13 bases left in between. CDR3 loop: CASSMTTSGEQYF. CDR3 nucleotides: TGTGCCAGTAGTATGACGACCTCCGGGGAGCAGTACTTC.